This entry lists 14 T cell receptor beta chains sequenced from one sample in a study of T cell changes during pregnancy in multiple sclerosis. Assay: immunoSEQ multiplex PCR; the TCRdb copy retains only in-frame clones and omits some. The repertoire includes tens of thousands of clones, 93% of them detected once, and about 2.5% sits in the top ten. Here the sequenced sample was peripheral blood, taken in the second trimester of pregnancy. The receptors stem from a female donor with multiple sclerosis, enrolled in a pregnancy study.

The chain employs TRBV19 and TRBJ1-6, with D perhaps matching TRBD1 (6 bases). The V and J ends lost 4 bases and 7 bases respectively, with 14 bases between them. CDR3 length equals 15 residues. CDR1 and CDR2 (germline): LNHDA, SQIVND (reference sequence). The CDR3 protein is CASSNLGRGNSPLHF. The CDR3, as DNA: TGTGCCAGTAGTAATCTGGGCAGGGGCAATTCACCCCTCCACTTT.

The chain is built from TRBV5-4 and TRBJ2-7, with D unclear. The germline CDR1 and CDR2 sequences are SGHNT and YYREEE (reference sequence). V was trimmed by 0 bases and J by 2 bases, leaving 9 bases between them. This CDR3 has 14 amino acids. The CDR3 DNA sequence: TGTGCCAGCAGCTTGGAGGCGGCTACCTACGAGCAGTACTTC. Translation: CASSLEAATYEQYF. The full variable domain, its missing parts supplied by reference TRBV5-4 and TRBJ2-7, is ETGVTQSPTHLIKTRGQQVTLRCSSQSGHNTVSWYQQALGQGPQFIFQYYREEENGRGNFPPRFSGLQFPNYSSELNVNALELDDSALYLCASSLEAATYEQYFGPGTRLTVT.

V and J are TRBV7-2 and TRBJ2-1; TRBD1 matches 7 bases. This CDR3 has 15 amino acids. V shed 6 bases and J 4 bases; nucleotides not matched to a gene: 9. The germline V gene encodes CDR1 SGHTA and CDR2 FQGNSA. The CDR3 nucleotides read TGTGCCAGCAGTCAGACAGGGAACCCTTACAATGAGCAGTTCTTC. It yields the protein CASSQTGNPYNEQFF.

In DNA form, the CDR3 reads TGTGCCAGCAGTCCAACCGGGACGGGGGTTTGGTCCCAGCATTTT. It codes for CASSPTGTGVWSQHF. The V and J genes are TRBV5-5 and TRBJ1-5, with D possibly matching TRBD1 (5 bases). Trimming removed 5 bases at V and 11 bases at J, with 23 bases between. Looked up from germline, CDR1 is SGHKS and CDR2 is YYEKEE (reference sequence). This CDR3 is 15 amino acids long.

CDR3 sequence reads: CASSERWETQYF. CDR3 nucleotide sequence: TGTGCCAGCAGTGAGAGGTGGGAGACCCAGTACTTC. The J gene is TRBJ2-5, the V gene TRBV2; the D is unclear. The CDR3 consists of 12 residues. From germline, CDR1 is SNHLY and CDR2 FYNNEI. The V end lost 3 bases, the J end lost 5 bases, and 7 bases lay between the germline ends.

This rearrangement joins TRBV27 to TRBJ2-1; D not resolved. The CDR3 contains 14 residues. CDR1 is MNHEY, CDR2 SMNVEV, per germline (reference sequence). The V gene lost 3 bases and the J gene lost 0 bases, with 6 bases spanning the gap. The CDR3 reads CASSLMSSYNEQFF. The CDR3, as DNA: TGTGCCAGCAGTTTGATGAGCTCCTACAATGAGCAGTTCTTC.

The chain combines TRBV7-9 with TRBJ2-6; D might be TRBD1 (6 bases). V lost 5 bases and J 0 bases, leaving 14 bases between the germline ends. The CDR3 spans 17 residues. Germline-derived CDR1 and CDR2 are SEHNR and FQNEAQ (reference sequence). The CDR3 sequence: CASSQRQARSGANVLTF. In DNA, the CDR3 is TGTGCCAGCAGCCAAAGACAGGCCCGCTCTGGGGCCAACGTCCTGACTTTC.

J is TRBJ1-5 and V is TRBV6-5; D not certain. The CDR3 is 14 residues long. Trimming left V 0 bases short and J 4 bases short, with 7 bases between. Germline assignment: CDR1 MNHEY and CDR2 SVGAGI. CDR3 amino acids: CASSYSAVNQPQHF. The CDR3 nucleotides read TGTGCCAGCAGTTACTCGGCAGTTAATCAGCCCCAGCATTTT.

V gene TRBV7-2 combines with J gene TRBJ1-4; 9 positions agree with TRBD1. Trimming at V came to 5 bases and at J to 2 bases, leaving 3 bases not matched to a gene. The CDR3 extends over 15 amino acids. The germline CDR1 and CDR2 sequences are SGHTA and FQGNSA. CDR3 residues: CASSLTGGTNEKLFF. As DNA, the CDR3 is TGTGCCAGCAGCCTCACAGGGGGCACTAATGAAAAACTGTTTTTT.

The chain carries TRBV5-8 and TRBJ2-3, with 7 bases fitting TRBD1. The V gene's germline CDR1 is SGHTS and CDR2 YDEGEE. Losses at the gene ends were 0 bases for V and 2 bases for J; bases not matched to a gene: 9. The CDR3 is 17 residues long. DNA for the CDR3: TGTGCCAGCAGCTTGGGGCAGGGGGTGACATTCACAGATACGCAGTATTTT. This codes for CASSLGQGVTFTDTQYF.

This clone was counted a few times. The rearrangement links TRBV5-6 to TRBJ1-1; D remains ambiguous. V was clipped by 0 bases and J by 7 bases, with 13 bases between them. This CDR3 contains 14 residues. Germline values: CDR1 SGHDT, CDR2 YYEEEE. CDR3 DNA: TGTGCCAGCAGCTTGGTGACGGGTGGTGTTGAAGCTTTCTTT. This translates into CASSLVTGGVEAFF.

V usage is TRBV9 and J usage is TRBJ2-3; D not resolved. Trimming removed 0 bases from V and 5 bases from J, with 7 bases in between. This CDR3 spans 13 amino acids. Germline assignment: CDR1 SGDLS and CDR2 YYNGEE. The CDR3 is CASSVDLRDTQYF. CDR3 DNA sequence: TGTGCCAGCAGCGTAGATCTTCGAGATACGCAGTATTTT.

CDR3 in amino acids: CASSLGSSSGNTIYF. The CDR3 DNA reads TGTGCCAGCAGCCTTGGTAGCAGCTCTGGAAACACCATATATTTT. This sequence joins TRBV13 and TRBJ1-3; D unclear. There are 15 residues in the CDR3. Looked up from germline, CDR1 is PRHDT and CDR2 is FYEKMQ (reference sequence). V shed 5 bases and J shed 0 bases, with 11 bases lying between them. Drawing the rest from reference TRBV13 and TRBJ1-3, the complete variable domain is AAGVIQSPRHLIKEKRETATLKCYPIPRHDTVYWYQQGPGQDPQFLISFYEKMQSDKGSIPDRFSAQQFSDYHSELNMSSLELGDSALYFCASSLGSSSGNTIYFGEGSWLTVV.

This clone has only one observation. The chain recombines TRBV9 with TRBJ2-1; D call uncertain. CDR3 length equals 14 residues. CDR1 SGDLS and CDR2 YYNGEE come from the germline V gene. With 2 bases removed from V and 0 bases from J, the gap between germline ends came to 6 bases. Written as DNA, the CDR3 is TGTGCCAGCAGCGTCCAGGACTCCTACAATGAGCAGTTCTTC. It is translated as CASSVQDSYNEQFF.